The clone carrying this TCR beta chain was seen more than once but under ten times. This specimen belongs to a study of glioma-infiltrating T cells. Germline V gives CDR1 KGHSH, CDR2 LQKENI. The ends lost 2 bases at V and 0 bases at J; junction bases unmatched: 7. The CDR3 covers 17 residues. TCR alpha and beta CDR3 regions were amplified from RNA using iRepertoire nested multiplex PCR. TCRdb fed the multiplex PCR reads into MiXCR, producing one record per CDR3 protein. The sample gives a few hundred thousand distinct CDR3 sequences, about 40% of which show up once; 9.5% to 15% is in the top ten. This TCR was sampled from a human donor with low-grade glioma or glioblastoma, undergoing nonglioma brain surgery, or in good health (not recorded which). The chain carries TRBV18 and TRBJ2-7; the match to TRBD2 covers 10 bases. Sample: glioma tissue, nonneoplastic brain tissue, or PBMCs (not recorded which). Here the CDR3 DNA reads TGTGCCAGCTCACCATCGGAACTAGCGGGACCCTCCTACGAGCAGTACTTC. Amino acids: CASSPSELAGPSYEQYF.